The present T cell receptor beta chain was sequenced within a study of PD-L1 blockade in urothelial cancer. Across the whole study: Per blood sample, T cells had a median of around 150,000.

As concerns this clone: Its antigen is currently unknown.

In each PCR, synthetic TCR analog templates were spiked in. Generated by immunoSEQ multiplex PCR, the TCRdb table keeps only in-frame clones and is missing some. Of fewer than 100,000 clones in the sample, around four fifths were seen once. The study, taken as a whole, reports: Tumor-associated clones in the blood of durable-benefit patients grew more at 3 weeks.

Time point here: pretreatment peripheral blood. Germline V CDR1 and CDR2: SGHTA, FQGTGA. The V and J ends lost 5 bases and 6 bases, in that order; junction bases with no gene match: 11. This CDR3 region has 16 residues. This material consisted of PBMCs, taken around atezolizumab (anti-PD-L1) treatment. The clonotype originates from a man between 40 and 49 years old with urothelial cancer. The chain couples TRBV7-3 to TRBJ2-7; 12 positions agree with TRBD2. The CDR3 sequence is CASSQSSGLAGGEQYF. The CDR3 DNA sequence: TGTGCCAGCAGCCAATCGTCGGGACTAGCGGGTGGCGAGCAGTACTTC.